The rows below give T cell receptor beta chains drawn from one sample of a study of T-cell memory formation after mild COVID-19. Via MiXCR, TCRdb re-called the 5' RACE reads, giving one row per CDR3 protein. The sample consists of over 150,000 distinct CDR3 sequences, 20% to 25% of them appearing once. Specimen: PBMCs or a T cell subset sorted from them (not recorded which). Source of these receptors: an adult woman who had mild COVID-19 (a few samples of this study predate the infection). Cell type and time point are not known. The CDR3 runs from the conserved cysteine through the conserved F or W. A D gene is named only where the DNA matches it firmly. Size values are once, few and many counts, or a class for expanded clones, and some rows have none.

TRBD1,.,TRBV5-1,TRBJ1-1,CASSLGTGGGQRSPIQAEAFF,TGCGCCAGCAGCTTGGGAACCGGGGGGGGACAGCGAAGTCCCATACAGGCTGAAGCTTTCTTT
TRBD1,.,TRBV5-6,TRBJ1-3,CASSRRDRVSGNTIYF,TGTGCCAGCAGCAGACGGGACAGGGTCTCTGGAAACACCATATATTTT
.,.,TRBV13,TRBJ1-5,CASSASRGNQPQHF,TGTGCCAGCAGCGCCTCCCGGGGCAATCAGCCCCAGCATTTT
.,few,TRBV4-1,TRBJ2-2,CASSQVGGIGELFF,TGCGCCAGCAGCCAAGTAGGGGGGATCGGGGAGCTGTTTTTT
TRBD1,.,TRBV11-1,TRBJ1-1,CDSSLEGLQGALTEAFF,TGTGACAGCAGCTTAGAGGGCCTACAGGGGGCGCTTACTGAAGCTTTCTTT
.,.,TRBV27,TRBJ1-2,CASSFGPNYGYTF,TGTGCCAGCAGTTTTGGGCCAAACTATGGCTACACCTTC
.,few,TRBV13,TRBJ2-3,CASSPRDLRGDTQYF,TGTGCCAGCAGCCCCCGGGACTTGCGGGGAGATACGCAGTATTTT
.,few,TRBV7-9,TRBJ2-3,CASSQTEGVTDTQYF,TGTGCCAGCAGCCAAACGGAAGGGGTGACAGATACGCAGTATTTT
TRBD2,.,TRBV6-5,TRBJ2-6,CASSDRGGRELAGANVLTF,TGTGCCAGCAGTGACCGGGGGGGCAGGGAGCTCGCTGGGGCCAACGTCCTGACTTTC
.,.,TRBV4-3,TRBJ2-7,CASSQGLTYRTYEQYF,TGCGCCAGCAGCCAGGGACTTACCTACCGTACCTACGAGCAGTACTTC
.,.,TRBV9,TRBJ2-2,CASSVVFGGGELFF,TGTGCCAGCAGCGTAGTCTTCGGGGGCGGGGAGCTGTTTTTT
TRBD1,.,TRBV9,TRBJ1-2,CASSGSGTVIRGYTF,TGTGCCAGCAGCGGTTCCGGGACAGTTATACGTGGCTACACCTTC
TRBD2,few,TRBV6-5,TRBJ2-3,CASSHPPTSGSRDTQYF,TGTGCCAGCAGTCATCCCCCGACTAGCGGGAGTAGAGATACGCAGTATTTT
TRBD1,.,TRBV7-8,TRBJ2-5,CASSVGTDLETQYF,TGTGCCAGCAGCGTCGGGACAGACCTAGAGACCCAGTACTTC
.,.,TRBV20-1,TRBJ2-7,CSAIGAGYEQYF,TGCAGTGCGATAGGGGCGGGCTACGAGCAGTACTTC
.,.,TRBV4-1,TRBJ2-7,CASSQVENGVYEQYF,TGCGCCAGCAGCCAAGTAGAAAACGGAGTCTACGAGCAGTACTTC
TRBD2,few,TRBV11-2,TRBJ2-1,CASSPGLAGASYNEQFF,TGTGCCAGCAGCCCGGGACTAGCGGGAGCCTCCTACAATGAGCAGTTCTTC
TRBD1,.,TRBV6-1,TRBJ2-2,CASTGTGDATGELFF,TGTGCCAGCACAGGGACAGGGGATGCCACCGGGGAGCTGTTTTTT
TRBD2,.,TRBV14,TRBJ2-1,CASSGRTSNEQFF,TGTGCCAGCAGCGGTAGGACTAGCAATGAGCAGTTCTTC
.,.,TRBV6-5,TRBJ2-2,CASSYSFTMNTGELFF,TGTGCCAGCAGTTACTCATTCACCATGAACACCGGGGAGCTGTTTTTT
TRBD1,few,TRBV12-3/TRBV12-4,TRBJ1-1,CATRTGNTEAFF,TGTGCCACCCGGACAGGGAACACTGAAGCTTTCTTT
TRBD2,few,TRBV15,TRBJ2-1,CATSREGEGYNEQFF,TGTGCCACCAGCAGAGAAGGGGAGGGGTACAATGAGCAGTTCTTC
TRBD1,.,TRBV9,TRBJ1-1,CASSVGAETGVTEAFF,TGTGCCAGCAGCGTCGGAGCGGAGACAGGGGTAACTGAAGCTTTCTTT
TRBD1,.,TRBV7-9,TRBJ1-5,CASTQGASNRPQHF,TGTGCCAGCACCCAGGGGGCTAGCAATCGGCCCCAGCATTTT
.,.,TRBV6-2/TRBV6-3,TRBJ2-3,CASSYGSQLDTQYF,TGTGCCAGCAGTTACGGCTCCCAACTGGATACGCAGTATTTT
.,many,TRBV18,TRBJ1-2,CASSPRQRYGYTF,TGTGCCAGCTCACCACGGCAGCGGTATGGCTACACCTTC
.,few,TRBV6-2/TRBV6-3,TRBJ1-5,CASSYWRNDNQPQHF,TGTGCCAGCAGTTACTGGAGAAATGACAATCAGCCCCAGCATTTT
.,.,TRBV6-6,TRBJ2-5,CASSYFPGTQETQYF,TGTGCCAGCAGTTACTTTCCAGGGACTCAAGAGACCCAGTACTTC
TRBD1,.,TRBV9,TRBJ2-7,CASSVGRDRAYEQYF,TGTGCCAGCAGCGTAGGTCGTGACAGGGCCTACGAGCAGTACTTC
TRBD1,few,TRBV5-1,TRBJ1-4,CASSSTGGNEKLFF,TGCGCCAGCAGCTCGACAGGGGGCAATGAAAAACTGTTTTTT
TRBD1,.,TRBV15,TRBJ2-7,CATSTEGAHYEQYF,TGTGCCACCAGCACCGAGGGGGCTCACTACGAGCAGTACTTC
.,once,TRBV9,TRBJ1-2,CASSGLRHREANYGYTF,TGTGCCAGCAGCGGTCTCCGGCATCGGGAAGCTAACTATGGCTACACCTTC
.,.,TRBV7-8,TRBJ2-1,CASSHFNNEQFF,TGTGCCAGCAGCCATTTTAACAATGAGCAGTTCTTC
.,.,TRBV3-1,TRBJ2-1,CASSQAHYNEQFF,TGTGCCAGCAGCCAAGCCCATTACAATGAGCAGTTCTTC
.,.,TRBV9,TRBJ2-1,CASSVHRDRGANEQFF,TGTGCCAGCAGCGTTCACCGGGACCGGGGGGCCAATGAGCAGTTCTTC
.,few,TRBV7-9,TRBJ2-3,CASSRQDLTDTQYF,TGTGCCAGCAGCCGACAGGATCTCACAGATACGCAGTATTTT
TRBD1,.,TRBV12-3/TRBV12-4,TRBJ2-7,CASSLPPTGQTYEQYF,TGTGCCAGCAGTCTACCTCCGACAGGGCAAACCTACGAGCAGTACTTC
TRBD1,.,TRBV4-3,TRBJ2-7,CASSQDQGVVYEQYF,TGCGCCAGCAGCCAAGATCAGGGGGTCGTCTACGAGCAGTACTTC
.,few,TRBV11-3,TRBJ2-2,CASSFGSGGELFF,TGTGCCAGCAGCTTTGGAAGTGGCGGGGAGCTGTTTTTT
.,.,TRBV7-9,TRBJ1-2,CASSFASDGYTF,TGTGCCAGCAGCTTCGCCTCTGATGGCTACACCTTC
.,few,TRBV7-9,TRBJ2-7,CASSLDRNYEQYF,TGTGCCAGCAGCTTAGACCGAAACTACGAGCAGTACTTC
.,.,TRBV7-7,TRBJ2-7,CASSRPLLAEQYF,TGTGCTAGCAGTAGGCCGCTGCTCGCCGAGCAGTACTTC
TRBD1,few,TRBV19,TRBJ2-1,CATDSPGQGTNEQFF,TGTGCCACAGACTCGCCGGGACAGGGGACCAATGAGCAGTTCTTC
TRBD1,.,TRBV18,TRBJ1-1,CASSPPGDRGQAFF,TGTGCCAGCTCACCACCGGGGGACAGGGGGCAAGCTTTCTTT
.,few,TRBV5-4,TRBJ2-2,CASSPWQDTGELFF,TGTGCCAGCAGCCCCTGGCAGGACACCGGGGAGCTGTTTTTT
TRBD1,.,TRBV5-6,TRBJ2-7,CASSIPQRGPLSYEQYF,TGTGCCAGCAGCATTCCCCAGAGGGGGCCCCTCTCCTACGAGCAGTACTTC
.,.,TRBV7-9,TRBJ1-2,CASSSSRRGSEYGYTF,TGTGCCAGCAGCTCCAGCCGGCGGGGGTCTGAGTATGGCTACACCTTC
.,.,TRBV12-3/TRBV12-4,TRBJ2-4,CASSSGRLPFF,TGTGCCAGCAGTTCGGGCAGGTTGCCCTTCTTC
.,.,TRBV25-1,TRBJ1-1,CASSELDRNTEAFF,TGTGCCAGCAGTGAATTGGACAGAAACACTGAAGCTTTCTTT
TRBD2,.,TRBV5-5,TRBJ2-7,CASSLRAPSTSGRNEQYF,TGTGCCAGCAGCTTGCGGGCCCCGAGTACTAGCGGGAGGAACGAGCAGTACTTC
.,once,TRBV7-9,TRBJ1-1,CASSSSLRAEGTEAFF,TGTGCCAGCAGCTCATCACTTCGGGCGGAGGGGACTGAAGCTTTCTTT
.,.,TRBV29-1,TRBJ2-1,CSVVNPGAPYNEQFF,TGCAGCGTTGTTAACCCGGGAGCCCCCTACAATGAGCAGTTCTTC
TRBD1,.,TRBV13,TRBJ2-7,CASSSNLGTGTTYEQYF,TGTGCCAGCAGCTCCAATTTGGGGACAGGGACAACCTACGAGCAGTACTTC